This TCR beta chain is from a study of blood T cell repertoires in COVID-19. Study details: There were acute and convalescent COVID-19 samples, and they came from the United States, Italy and Spain. PBMCs, B-cell-depleted T cells, or T cells were the source of the cDNA or gDNA that made up the material.

The CDR3 spans 15 residues. Germline CDR1 reads KGHSH; CDR2 reads LQKENI. V was cut by 3 bases and J by 0 bases, with 8 bases left in between. Original processing methods: Reference gene primers were amplified, and this amplification served to estimate nucleated cell counts. Libraries were prepared by immunoSEQ multiplex PCR; TCRdb keeps only in-frame clonotypes and omits some of them. V and J calls and clone size follow that table, whereas D and trimming were derived from the DNA. The table records under 300,000 clones, about 85% of them present only once. Sequencing input: peripheral blood. The TCR sequence derives from a human donor in a cohort sampled during active COVID-19. The chain uses TRBV18 and TRBJ2-2; the D gene is possibly TRBD2 (6 bases). CDR3 amino acids: CASSPGLSNTGELFF. The DNA for the CDR3 is TGTGCCAGCTCACCGGGACTTTCGAACACCGGGGAGCTGTTTTTT.